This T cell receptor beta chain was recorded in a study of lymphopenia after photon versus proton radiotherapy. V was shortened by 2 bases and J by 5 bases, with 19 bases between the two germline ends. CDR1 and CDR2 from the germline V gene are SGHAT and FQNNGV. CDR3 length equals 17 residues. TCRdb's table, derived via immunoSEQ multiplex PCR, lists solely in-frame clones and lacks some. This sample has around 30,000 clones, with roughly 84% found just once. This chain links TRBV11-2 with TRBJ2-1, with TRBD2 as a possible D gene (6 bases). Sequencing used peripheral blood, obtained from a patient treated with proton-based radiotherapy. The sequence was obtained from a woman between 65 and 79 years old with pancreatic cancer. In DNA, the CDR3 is TGTGCCAGCAGCTTAAGTTTAGGAATCGGGACTGACAATGAGCAGTTCTTC. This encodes CASSLSLGIGTDNEQFF.